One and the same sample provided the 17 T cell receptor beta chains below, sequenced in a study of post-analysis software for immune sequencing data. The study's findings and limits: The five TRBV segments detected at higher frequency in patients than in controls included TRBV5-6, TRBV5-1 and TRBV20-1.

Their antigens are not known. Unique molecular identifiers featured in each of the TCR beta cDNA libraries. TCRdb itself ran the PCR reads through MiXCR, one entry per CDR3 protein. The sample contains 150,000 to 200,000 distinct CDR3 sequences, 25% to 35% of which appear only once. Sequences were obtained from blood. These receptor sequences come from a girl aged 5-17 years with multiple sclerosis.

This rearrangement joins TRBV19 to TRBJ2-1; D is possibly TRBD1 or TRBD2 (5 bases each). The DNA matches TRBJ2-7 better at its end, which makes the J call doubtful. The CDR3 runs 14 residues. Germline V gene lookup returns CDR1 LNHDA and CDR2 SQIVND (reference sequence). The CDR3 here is CASSIPAGTHEQYF. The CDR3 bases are TGTGCCAGTAGTATTCCCGCAGGGACCCACGAGCAGTACTTC.

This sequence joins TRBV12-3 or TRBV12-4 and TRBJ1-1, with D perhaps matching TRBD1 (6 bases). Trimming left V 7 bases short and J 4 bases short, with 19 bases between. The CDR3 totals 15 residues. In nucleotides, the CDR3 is TGTGCCAGCACCCTCGGACAGAGTTCGGTCACTGAAGCTTTCTTT. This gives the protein CASTLGQSSVTEAFF.

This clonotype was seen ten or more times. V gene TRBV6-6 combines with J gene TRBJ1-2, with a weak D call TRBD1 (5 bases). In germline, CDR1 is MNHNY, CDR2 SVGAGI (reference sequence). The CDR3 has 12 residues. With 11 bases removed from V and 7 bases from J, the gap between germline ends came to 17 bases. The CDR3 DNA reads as TGTGCCGGTCTAGGGGATGGGGGTGGCTACACCTTC. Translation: CAGLGDGGGYTF.

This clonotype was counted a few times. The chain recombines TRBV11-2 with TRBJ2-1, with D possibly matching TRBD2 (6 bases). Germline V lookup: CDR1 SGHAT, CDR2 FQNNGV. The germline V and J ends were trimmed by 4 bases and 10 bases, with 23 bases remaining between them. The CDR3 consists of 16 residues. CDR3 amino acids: CASSSPDGGGWDEQFF. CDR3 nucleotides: TGTGCCAGCAGCTCCCCTGACGGGGGAGGCTGGGACGAGCAGTTCTTC.

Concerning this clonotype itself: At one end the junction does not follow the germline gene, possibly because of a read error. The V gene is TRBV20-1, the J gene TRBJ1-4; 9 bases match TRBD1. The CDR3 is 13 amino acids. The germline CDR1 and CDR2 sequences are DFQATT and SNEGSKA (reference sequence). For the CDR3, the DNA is TGTAGTGCTACCGGGACAGGGAATGAAAAACTGTTTTTT. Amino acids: CSATGTGNEKLFF.

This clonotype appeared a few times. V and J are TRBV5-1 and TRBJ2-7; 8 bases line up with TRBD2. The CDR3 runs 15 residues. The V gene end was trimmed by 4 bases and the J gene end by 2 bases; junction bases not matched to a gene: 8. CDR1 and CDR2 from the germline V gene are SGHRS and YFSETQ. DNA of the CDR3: TGCGCCAGCAGCCGGGGGGGACGGAAAGCCTACGAGCAGTACTTC. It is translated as CASSRGGRKAYEQYF.

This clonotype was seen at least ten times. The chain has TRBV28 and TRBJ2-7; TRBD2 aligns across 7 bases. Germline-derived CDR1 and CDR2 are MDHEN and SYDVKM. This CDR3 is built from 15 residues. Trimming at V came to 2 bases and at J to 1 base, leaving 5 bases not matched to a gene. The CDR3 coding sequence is TGTGCCAGCAGTTTACCCAGCGGGGTATCCTACGAGCAGTACTTC. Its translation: CASSLPSGVSYEQYF.

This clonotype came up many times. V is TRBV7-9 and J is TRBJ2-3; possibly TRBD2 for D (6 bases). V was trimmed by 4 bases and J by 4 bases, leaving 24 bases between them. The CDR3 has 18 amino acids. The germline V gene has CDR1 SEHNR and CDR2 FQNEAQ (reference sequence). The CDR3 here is CASSYPSTGGRPADTQYF. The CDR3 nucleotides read TGTGCCAGCAGCTACCCTTCGACCGGGGGAAGACCTGCAGATACGCAGTATTTT. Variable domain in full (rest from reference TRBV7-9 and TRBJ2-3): DTGVSQNPRHKITKRGQNVTFRCDPISEHNRLYWYRQTLGQGPEFLTYFQNEAQLEKSRLLSDRFSAERPKGSFSTLEIQRTEQGDSAMYLCASSYPSTGGRPADTQYFGPGTRLTVL.

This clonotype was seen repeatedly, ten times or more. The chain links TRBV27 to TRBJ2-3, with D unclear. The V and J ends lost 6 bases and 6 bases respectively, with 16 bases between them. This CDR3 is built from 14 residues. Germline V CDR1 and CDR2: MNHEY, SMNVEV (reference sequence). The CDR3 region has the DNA TGTGCCAGCAGCCTTGCCGGATCGGAGGATACGCAGTATTTT. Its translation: CASSLAGSEDTQYF.

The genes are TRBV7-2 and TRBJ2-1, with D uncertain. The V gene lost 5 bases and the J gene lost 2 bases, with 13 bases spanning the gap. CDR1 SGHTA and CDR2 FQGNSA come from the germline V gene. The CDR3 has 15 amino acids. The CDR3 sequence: CASSPLRSPYNEQFF. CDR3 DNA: TGTGCCAGCAGCCCTTTGAGATCACCCTACAATGAGCAGTTCTTC. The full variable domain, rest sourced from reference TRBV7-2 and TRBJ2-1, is GAGVSQSPSNKVTEKGKDVELRCDPISGHTALYWYRQSLGQGLEFLIYFQGNSAPDKSGLPSDRFSAERTGGSVSTLTIQRTQQEDSAVYLCASSPLRSPYNEQFFGPGTRLTVL.

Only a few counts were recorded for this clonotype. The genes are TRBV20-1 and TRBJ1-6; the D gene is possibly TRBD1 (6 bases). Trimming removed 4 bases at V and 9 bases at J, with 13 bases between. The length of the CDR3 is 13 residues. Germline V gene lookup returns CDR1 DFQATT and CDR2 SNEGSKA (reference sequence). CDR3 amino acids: CSAITGFGSPLHF. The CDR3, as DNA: TGCAGTGCTATAACAGGGTTTGGTTCACCCCTCCACTTT.

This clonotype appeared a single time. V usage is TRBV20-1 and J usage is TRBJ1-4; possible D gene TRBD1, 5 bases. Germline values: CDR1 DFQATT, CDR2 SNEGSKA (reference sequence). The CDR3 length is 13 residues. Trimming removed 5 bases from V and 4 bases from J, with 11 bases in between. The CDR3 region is CSAQGGFNEKLFF. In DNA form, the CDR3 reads TGCAGTGCTCAGGGAGGGTTTAATGAAAAACTGTTTTTT.

CDR3 bases: TGCAGCGTTGAAATGGAGCTAGCGAGAGCCTACGAGCAGTACTTC. Its protein product is CSVEMELARAYEQYF. The chain employs TRBV29-1 and TRBJ2-7, with D tentatively TRBD2 (6 bases). Trimming stripped 2 bases from V and 2 bases from J, with 16 bases between. From germline, CDR1 is SQVTM and CDR2 ANQGSEA. CDR3 length: 15 residues.

CDR3 loop: CASSFRGPSTDTQYF. In nucleotides, the CDR3 is TGTGCCAGCAGTTTCAGAGGTCCTAGCACAGATACGCAGTATTTT. V and J are TRBV12-3 or TRBV12-4 and TRBJ2-3; D gene uncertain. V lost 3 bases and J lost 0, with 10 bases in between. The length of the CDR3 is 15 residues.

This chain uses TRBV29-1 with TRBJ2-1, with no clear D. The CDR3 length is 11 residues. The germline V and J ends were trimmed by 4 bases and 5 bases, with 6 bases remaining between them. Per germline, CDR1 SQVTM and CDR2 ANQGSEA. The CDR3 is CSVGLDNEQFF. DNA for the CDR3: TGCAGCGTTGGCCTGGACAATGAGCAGTTCTTC.

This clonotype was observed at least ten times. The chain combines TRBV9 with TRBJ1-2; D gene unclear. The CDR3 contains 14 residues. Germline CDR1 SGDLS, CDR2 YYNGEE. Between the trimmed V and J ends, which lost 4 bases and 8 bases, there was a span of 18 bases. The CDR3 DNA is TGTGCCAGCAGCCCCCGCCGGACCTTTGAGGGCTACACCTTC. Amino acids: CASSPRRTFEGYTF.

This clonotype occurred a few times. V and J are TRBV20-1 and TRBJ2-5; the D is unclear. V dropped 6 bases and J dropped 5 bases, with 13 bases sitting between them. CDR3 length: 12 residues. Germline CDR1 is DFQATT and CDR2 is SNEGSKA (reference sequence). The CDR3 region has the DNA TGCAGTGCCCCAGACGAGATTGAGACCCAGTACTTC. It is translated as CSAPDEIETQYF.